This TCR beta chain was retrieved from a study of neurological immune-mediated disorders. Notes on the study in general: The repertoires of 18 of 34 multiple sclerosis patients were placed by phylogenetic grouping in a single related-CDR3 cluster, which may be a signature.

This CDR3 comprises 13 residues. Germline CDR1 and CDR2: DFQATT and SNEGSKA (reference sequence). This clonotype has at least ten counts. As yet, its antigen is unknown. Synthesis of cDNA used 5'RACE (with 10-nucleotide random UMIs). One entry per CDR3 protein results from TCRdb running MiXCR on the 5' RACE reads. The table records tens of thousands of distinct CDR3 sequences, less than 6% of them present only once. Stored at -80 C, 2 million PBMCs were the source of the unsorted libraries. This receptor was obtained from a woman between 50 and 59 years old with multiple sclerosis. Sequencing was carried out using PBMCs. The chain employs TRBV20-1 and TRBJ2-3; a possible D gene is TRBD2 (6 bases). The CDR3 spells CRTLAGSTDTQYF. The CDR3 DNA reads TGCAGGACCCTCGCGGGAAGCACAGATACGCAGTATTTT.